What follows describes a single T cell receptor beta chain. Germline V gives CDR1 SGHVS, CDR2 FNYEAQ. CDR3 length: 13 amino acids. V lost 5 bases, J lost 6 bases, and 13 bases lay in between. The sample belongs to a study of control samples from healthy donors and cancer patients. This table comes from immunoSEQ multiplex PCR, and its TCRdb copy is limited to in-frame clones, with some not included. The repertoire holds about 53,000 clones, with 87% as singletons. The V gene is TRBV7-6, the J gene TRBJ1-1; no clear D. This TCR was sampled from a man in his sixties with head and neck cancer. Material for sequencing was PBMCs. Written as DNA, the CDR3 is TGTGCCAGCAGCGTTTCTAAGGTCTCTGAAGCTTTCTTT. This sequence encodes CASSVSKVSEAFF. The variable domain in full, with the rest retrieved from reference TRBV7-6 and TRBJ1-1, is GAGVSQSPRYKVTKRGQDVALRCDPISGHVSLYWYRQALGQGPEFLTYFNYEAQQDKSGLPNDRFSAERPEGSISTLTIQRTEQRDSAMYRCASSVSKVSEAFFGQGTRLTVV.